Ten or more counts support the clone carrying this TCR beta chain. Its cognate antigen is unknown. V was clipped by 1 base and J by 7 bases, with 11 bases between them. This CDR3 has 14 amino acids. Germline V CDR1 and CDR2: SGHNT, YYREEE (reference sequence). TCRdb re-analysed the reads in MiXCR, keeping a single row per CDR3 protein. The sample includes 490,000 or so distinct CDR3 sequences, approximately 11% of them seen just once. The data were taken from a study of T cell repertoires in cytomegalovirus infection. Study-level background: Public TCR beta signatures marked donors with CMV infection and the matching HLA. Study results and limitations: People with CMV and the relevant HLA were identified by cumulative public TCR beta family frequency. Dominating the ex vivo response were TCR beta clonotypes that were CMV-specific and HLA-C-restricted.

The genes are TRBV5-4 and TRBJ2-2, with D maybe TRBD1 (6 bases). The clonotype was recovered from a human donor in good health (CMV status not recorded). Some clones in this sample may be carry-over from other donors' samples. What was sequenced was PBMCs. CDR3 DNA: TGTGCCAGCAGCTTGCCAGGGGATGTCGGGGAGCTGTTTTTT. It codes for CASSLPGDVGELFF.